This is a list of T cell receptor beta chains from one sample in a study of blood T cell repertoires in COVID-19. Produced via immunoSEQ multiplex PCR; TCRdb's table is partial and in-frame only. Among around 40,000 clones listed, over 70% were seen once. Sequencing was performed on peripheral blood. These receptors were collected from an elderly woman with acute or convalescent COVID-19. Each CDR3 is given without its conserved first and last residue. Each record gives: CDR3 length, J gene, V gene, CDR3 protein.

>17|TRBJ2-1|TRBV3-1/TRBV3-2
ASSQDGLAGGGFYNEQF
>9|TRBJ2-1|TRBV9
ASSGRTEWF
>13|TRBJ1-2|TRBV5-5
ASSLASTVTYGYT
>10|TRBJ2-3|TRBV29-1
SVTPVKGTQY
>14|TRBJ1-2|TRBV2
ASSRGGGQTNYGYT
>16|TRBJ2-3|TRBV15
ATSRDKWTSSSTDTQY
>10|TRBJ2-2|TRBV7-2
ASSPYSGELF
>11|TRBJ2-7|TRBV4-3
ASSQEEGERGY
>14|TRBJ1-2|TRBV15
ATSSPGASGGSDYT
>13|TRBJ2-7|TRBV4-2
ASSQGDSTTYEQY
>11|TRBJ1-1|TRBV5-1
ASGGQGATEAF
>13|TRBJ1-3|TRBV9
ASSGSDISGNTIY
>15|TRBJ1-6|TRBV5-4
ASKTSQGSSYNSPLH
>14|TRBJ1-4|TRBV6-5
ASSYSGTGAGEKLF
>14|TRBJ2-1|TRBV7-2
ASSLVAGSSYNEQF
>13|TRBJ2-1|TRBV24-1
AIAPGTSGTGEQF
>16|TRBJ1-1|TRBV3-1/TRBV3-2
ASSSRTGGLTYNTEAF
>11|TRBJ1-6|TRBV27
ASSLSQSSPLH
>15|TRBJ2-3|TRBV12-5
ASGPGGSGRAADTQY
>11|TRBJ1-5|TRBV10-2
ASGDRLNQPQH
>12|TRBJ1-2|TRBV5-6
ASSSVGEPYGYT
>14|TRBJ2-7|TRBV3-1/TRBV3-2
ASSHLLAGVPYEQY
>13|TRBJ1-5|TRBV6-6
ASSANAGGLQPQH
>13|TRBJ1-1|TRBV4-3
ASSQDAGGITEAF
>11|TRBJ1-2|TRBV6-2/TRBV6-3
ASSYASQRGYT
>15|TRBJ2-7|TRBV30
AWARTGTGGRSYEQY
>10|TRBJ1-2|TRBV6-6
ASRRQDYGYT
>11|TRBJ1-2|TRBV10-1
ASSAGTTYGYT
>13|TRBJ1-6|TRBV18
ASSLGTGGNSPLH
>10|TRBJ1-3|TRBV6-2/TRBV6-3
ASSFYENTIY
>10|TRBJ2-5|TRBV29-1
SVEQGRETQY
>17|TRBJ2-3|TRBV9
ASSVESGRGTVGTDTQY
>12|TRBJ1-2|TRBV7-9
ASSQLSGGDGYT
>11|TRBJ2-7|TRBV18
ASSDRIAYEQY
>11|TRBJ1-1|TRBV5-6
ASSWGRDTEAF
>12|TRBJ1-1|TRBV11-2
ASRQGFANTEAF
>14|TRBJ2-2|TRBV5-4
ASSLVAGGPTGELF
>12|TRBJ2-1|TRBV3-1/TRBV3-2
ASSQPPTANEQF
>18|TRBJ2-7|TRBV6-2/TRBV6-3
ASSYHSWGTSGRRTYEQY
>13|TRBJ2-3|TRBV2
ASSLEKTTGHTQY
>17|TRBJ1-1|TRBV3-1/TRBV3-2
ASSQDGRDRGRRNTEAF
>12|TRBJ2-5|TRBV12-5
ASGSGLQQETQY
>11|TRBJ2-1|TRBV10-1
ASSPRTLGEQF
>14|TRBJ2-3|TRBV27
ASRTSGRSSTDTQY
>11|TRBJ1-5|TRBV12-3/TRBV12-4
ASTLEEGQPQH
>11|TRBJ1-4|TRBV30
AWTGGGNEKLF
>13|TRBJ2-5|TRBV5-5
ASKSTGQQQETQY
>14|TRBJ2-1|TRBV5-1
ASSLGGLAGSDEQF
>11|TRBJ1-2|TRBV18
ASSPRTDYGYT
>12|TRBJ1-2|TRBV30
AWSVGGWVTGYT
>14|TRBJ2-1|TRBV5-4
ASSLASGTRSKEQF
>10|TRBJ1-1|TRBV10-3
AISEIMTEAF